This T cell receptor (beta chain) was captured in a study of cytomegalovirus exposure and HLA in healthy donors. Vbeta (60) and Jbeta (13) primers were used in the PCR. Measured with immunoSEQ multiplex PCR; TCRdb has only the in-frame clones, and not every one. The repertoire has about 130,000 clones, 55% to 75% of them found once; the top ten carry about 3.1%. Germline CDR1 reads SGHVS; CDR2 reads FQNEAQ. This CDR3 is 15 amino acids long. V trimming: 5 bases; J trimming: 5 bases; junction bases outside the gene matches: 10. This receptor was identified in a human donor in good health. This sequence joins TRBV7-8 and TRBJ1-2, with TRBD1 matching over 8 bases. The sample comprised PBMCs. In nucleotides, the CDR3 is TGTGCCAGCAGCCCCGGGACAGGCCCGGGGTATGGCTACACCTTC. The encoded protein is CASSPGTGPGYGYTF.